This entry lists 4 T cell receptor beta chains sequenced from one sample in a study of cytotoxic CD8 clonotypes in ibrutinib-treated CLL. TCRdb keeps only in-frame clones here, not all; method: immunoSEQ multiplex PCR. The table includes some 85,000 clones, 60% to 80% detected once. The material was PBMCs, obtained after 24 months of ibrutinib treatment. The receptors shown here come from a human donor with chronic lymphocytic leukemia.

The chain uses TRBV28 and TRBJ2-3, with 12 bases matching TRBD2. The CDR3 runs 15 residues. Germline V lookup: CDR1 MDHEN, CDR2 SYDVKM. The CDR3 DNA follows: TGTCTGACTAGCGGGAGTAGGGCTAGCACAGATACGCAGTATTTT. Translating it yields CLTSGSRASTDTQYF.

The CDR3, as DNA: TGTGCCAGCTCACCACGGCTTCTAGCGGGACAGACCGGGGAGCTGTTTTTT. This translates into CASSPRLLAGQTGELFF. V and J are TRBV18 and TRBJ2-2, with TRBD2 identical over 9 bases. CDR3 length: 17 residues. With 1 base clipped from V and 5 bases from J, the junction kept 8 bases outside the gene matches. Germline V gene data show CDR1 as KGHSH and CDR2 as LQKENI.

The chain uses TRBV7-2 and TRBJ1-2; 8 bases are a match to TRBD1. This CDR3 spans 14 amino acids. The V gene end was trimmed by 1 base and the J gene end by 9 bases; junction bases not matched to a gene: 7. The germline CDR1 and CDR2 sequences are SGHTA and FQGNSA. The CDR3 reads CASSLEDRDVSYTF. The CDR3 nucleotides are TGTGCCAGCAGCTTAGAGGACAGGGACGTTAGCTACACCTTC.

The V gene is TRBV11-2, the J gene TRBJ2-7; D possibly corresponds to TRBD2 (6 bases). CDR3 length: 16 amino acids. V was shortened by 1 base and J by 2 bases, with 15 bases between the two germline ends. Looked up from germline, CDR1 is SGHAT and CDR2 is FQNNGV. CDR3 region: CASSLGRGTHTYEQYF. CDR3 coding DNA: TGTGCCAGCAGCTTAGGTCGTGGGACTCATACCTACGAGCAGTACTTC.